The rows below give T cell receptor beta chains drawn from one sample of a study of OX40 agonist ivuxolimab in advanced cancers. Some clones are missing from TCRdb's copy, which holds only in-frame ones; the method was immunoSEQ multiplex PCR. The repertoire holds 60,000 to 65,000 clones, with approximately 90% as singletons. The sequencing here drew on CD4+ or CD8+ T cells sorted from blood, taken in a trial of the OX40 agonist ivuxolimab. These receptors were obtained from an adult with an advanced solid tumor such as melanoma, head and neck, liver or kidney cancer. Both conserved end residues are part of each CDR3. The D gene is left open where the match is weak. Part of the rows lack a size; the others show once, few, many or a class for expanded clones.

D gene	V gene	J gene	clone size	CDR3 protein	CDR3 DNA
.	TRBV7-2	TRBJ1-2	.	CASRPTRGWHGYTF	TGTGCCAGCAGACCTACGCGGGGATGGCATGGCTACACCTTC
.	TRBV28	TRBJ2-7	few	CASTLGGFYEQYF	TGTGCCAGCACACTAGGGGGATTCTACGAGCAGTACTTC
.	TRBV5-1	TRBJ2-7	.	CASQALTGSYEQYF	TGCGCCAGCCAAGCCCTGACTGGTTCCTACGAGCAGTACTTC
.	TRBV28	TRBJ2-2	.	CASSLSGRNTGELFF	TGTGCCAGCAGTTTGTCGGGGAGGAACACCGGGGAGCTGTTTTTT
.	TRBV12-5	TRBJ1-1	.	CASGTKQLNTEAFF	TGTGCTAGTGGGACTAAACAGTTGAACACTGAAGCTTTCTTT
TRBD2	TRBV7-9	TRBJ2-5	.	CASSSGLAGGETQYF	TGTGCCAGCAGCTCCGGACTAGCGGGAGGAGAGACCCAGTACTTC
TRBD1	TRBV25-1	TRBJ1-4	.	CASSGQGLGEKLFF	TGTGCCAGCAGTGGACAGGGGCTAGGGGAAAAACTGTTTTTT
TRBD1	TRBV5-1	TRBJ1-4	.	CASSFGTGFFANEKLFF	TGCGCCAGCAGCTTCGGGACAGGGTTCTTCGCTAATGAAAAACTGTTTTTT
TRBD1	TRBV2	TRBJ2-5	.	CASSTLTGEETQYF	TGTGCCAGCAGCACCTTAACAGGGGAGGAGACCCAGTACTTC
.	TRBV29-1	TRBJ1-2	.	CSASIDYGYTF	TGCAGCGCCTCCATCGACTATGGCTACACCTTC
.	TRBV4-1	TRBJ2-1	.	CASSQVRLLIYNEQFF	TGCGCCAGCAGCCAAGTCAGGCTATTAATTTACAATGAGCAGTTCTTC
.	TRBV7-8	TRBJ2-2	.	CASSSAATGELFF	TGTGCCAGCAGCTCCGCGGCAACCGGGGAGCTGTTTTTT
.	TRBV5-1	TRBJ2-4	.	CASSSTQGMSKNIQYF	TGCGCCAGCAGCTCCACCCAGGGTATGAGCAAAAACATTCAGTACTTC
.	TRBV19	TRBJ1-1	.	CASRPRWAGKNTEAFF	TGTGCCAGTAGACCCCGGTGGGCCGGCAAGAACACTGAGGCTTTCTTT